The 23 T cell receptor beta chains listed next were all sequenced from one sample in a study of T cell responses to AZD1222 COVID-19 vaccine. Produced via immunoSEQ multiplex PCR; TCRdb's table is partial and in-frame only. The sample lists under 120,000 clones, more than 90% occurring once. The sequencing used peripheral blood, collected on day 0 of AZD1222 vaccination. These receptors came from an adult in good health.

This chain links TRBV29-1 with TRBJ2-2, with D unclear. The V and J ends lost 2 bases and 5 bases respectively, with 12 bases between them. CDR1 and CDR2 (germline): SQVTM, ANQGSEA. The CDR3 covers 14 residues. As DNA, the CDR3 is TGCAGCGTTGAAAGGTTGGGCAGAACCGGGGAGCTGTTTTTT. Encoded protein: CSVERLGRTGELFF.

The chain recombines TRBV6-1 with TRBJ1-5; no clear D gene. Germline values: CDR1 MNHNS, CDR2 SASEGT. The V end lost 2 bases, the J end lost 7 bases, and 6 bases lay between the germline ends. The CDR3 has 12 residues. The CDR3 spells CASSERGQPQHF. The CDR3, as DNA: TGTGCCAGCAGTGAAAGAGGGCAGCCCCAGCATTTT.

This chain joins TRBV28 and TRBJ1-2; a possible D gene is TRBD1 (5 bases). Germline values: CDR1 MDHEN, CDR2 SYDVKM. This CDR3 region has 16 residues. The ends were cut back, 1 base at V and 6 bases at J, with 18 bases in the middle. Here the CDR3 reads CASSLYRTNQWDGYTF. Here the CDR3 DNA reads TGTGCCAGCAGTTTATATAGGACAAATCAATGGGATGGCTACACCTTC.

The V and J genes are TRBV5-8 and TRBJ1-5; the D gene is possibly TRBD1 (5 bases). V lost 7 bases and J 1 base, leaving 18 bases between the germline ends. The CDR3 covers 16 residues. Germline V gives CDR1 SGHTS, CDR2 YDEGEE. The CDR3 region is CASQLWQGRSNQPQHF. The CDR3, as DNA: TGTGCCAGCCAGCTCTGGCAGGGTAGGAGCAATCAGCCCCAGCATTTT. The full variable domain, completed using reference TRBV5-8 and TRBJ1-5, is EAGVTQSPTHLIKTRGQQATLRCSPISGHTSVYWYQQALGLGLQFLLWYDEGEERNRGNFPPRFSGRQFPNYSSELNVNALELEDSALYLCASQLWQGRSNQPQHFGDGTRLSIL.

This chain links TRBV6-4 with TRBJ2-1, with a possible D match to TRBD1 (5 bases). Trimming cost V 6 bases and J 6 bases, with 12 bases left between them. Germline V CDR1 and CDR2: MRHNA, SNTAGT. The CDR3 is 13 amino acids. CDR3 nucleotides: TGTGCCAGCAGCGCTGACAGCTTCAATGAGCAGTTCTTC. Encoded protein: CASSADSFNEQFF.

The chain uses TRBV27 and TRBJ1-2; no clear D. The germline gives CDR1 MNHEY, CDR2 SMNVEV (reference sequence). The CDR3 sequence is 17 residues long. Deletions cut 4 bases from V and 3 bases from J, with 21 bases between. The DNA of the CDR3 is TGTGCCAGCAGTTCACGGCGGGCAGGAGCAAGGGACTATGGCTACACCTTC. Amino acids: CASSSRRAGARDYGYTF.

J is TRBJ1-3 and V is TRBV28, with D possibly TRBD1 on 5 matching bases. Trimming took off 6 bases at V and 0 bases at J, with 12 bases between the two ends. Germline loops: CDR1 MDHEN, CDR2 SYDVKM. CDR3 length: 15 residues. This chain's CDR3 is CASSRDKSSGNTIYF. CDR3 sequence (DNA): TGTGCCAGCAGCAGGGATAAGAGCTCTGGAAACACCATATATTTT.

The J gene is TRBJ1-5, the V gene TRBV15; D gene ambiguous. CDR1 and CDR2 (germline): LNHNV, YYDKDF (reference sequence). Trimming pared 3 bases from V and 7 bases from J, leaving 10 bases between. The CDR3 is made up of 13 amino acids. The CDR3 loop is CATSRVSGQPQHF. DNA of the CDR3: TGTGCCACCAGCAGGGTCTCGGGGCAGCCCCAGCATTTT.

This sequence joins TRBV15 and TRBJ1-2; no clear D. The V gene lost 2 bases and the J gene lost 5 bases, with 12 bases spanning the gap. This CDR3 comprises 14 residues. Germline V CDR1 and CDR2: LNHNV, YYDKDF (reference sequence). This chain's CDR3 is CATSRPAAGYGYTF. The CDR3 nucleotides read TGTGCCACCAGCAGACCGGCCGCAGGTTATGGCTACACCTTC.

This chain connects TRBV9 to TRBJ2-1; 10 bases are a match to TRBD2. After removal of 0 bases from V and 14 bases from J, the junction contained 5 bases not matched to a gene. Germline V gene sequence: CDR1 SGDLS, CDR2 YYNGEE. The CDR3 is 13 residues long. The CDR3 is CASSVAAGGPEFF. In nucleotides, the CDR3 is TGTGCCAGCAGCGTAGCAGCGGGGGGGCCTGAGTTCTTC. Full variable domain (outside the CDR3, taken from reference TRBV9 and TRBJ2-1): DSGVTQTPKHLITATGQRVTLRCSPRSGDLSVYWYQQSLDQGLQFLIQYYNGEERAKGNILERFSAQQFPDLHSELNLSSLELGDSALYFCASSVAAGGPEFFGPGTRLTVL.

The chain uses TRBV4-3 and TRBJ1-6; weak D call: TRBD1 (5 bases). The germline gives CDR1 LGHNA, CDR2 YSLEER. The CDR3 spans 17 residues. V lost 0 bases to trimming and J lost 0 bases, with 9 bases between them. The CDR3 is CASSQERGYSYNSPLHF. The CDR3 coding sequence is TGCGCCAGCAGCCAAGAAAGGGGCTACTCCTATAATTCACCCCTCCACTTT.

V is TRBV28 and J is TRBJ2-1, with TRBD2 identical over 12 bases. Germline lookup yields CDR1 MDHEN and CDR2 SYDVKM. This CDR3 is built from 15 residues. V was pared by 2 bases and J by 4 bases, with 0 bases of the junction left unmatched. The CDR3 here is CASSLTSGRYNEQFF. CDR3 nucleotides: TGTGCCAGCAGTTTAACTAGCGGGAGGTACAATGAGCAGTTCTTC.

The chain is built from TRBV11-3 and TRBJ1-1; TRBD1 matches 8 bases. With 1 base clipped from V and 4 bases from J, the junction kept 8 bases outside the gene matches. This CDR3 is built from 16 residues. Germline V gene sequence: CDR1 SGHNT, CDR2 YENEEA. In DNA, the CDR3 is TGTGCCAGCAGCTTAGTACCGAGACAGGGGAGCACTGAAGCTTTCTTT. Its protein is CASSLVPRQGSTEAFF.

J is TRBJ2-5 and V is TRBV6-5; TRBD1 is a possible D gene (5 bases). From germline, CDR1 is MNHEY and CDR2 SVGAGI. The CDR3 spans 12 residues. Trimming removed 6 bases from V and 6 bases from J, with 11 bases in between. For the CDR3, the DNA is TGTGCCAGCAGAGCAGGGTTACAGACCCAGTACTTC. Protein: CASRAGLQTQYF.

This rearrangement joins TRBV6-5 to TRBJ2-6; D is unresolved. The CDR3 loop spans 16 amino acids. Germline V lookup: CDR1 MNHEY, CDR2 SVGAGI. With 0 bases removed from V and 3 bases from J, the gap between germline ends came to 9 bases. The CDR3 nucleotides are TGTGCCAGCAGTTACTCAGGGTTCTATGGGGCCAACGTCCTGACTTTC. Amino acids: CASSYSGFYGANVLTF.

In its sample, this clone was seen once. The chain combines TRBV19 with TRBJ1-5; weak D call: TRBD1 (6 bases). Trimming cost V 7 bases and J 6 bases, with 13 bases left between them. Germline CDR1 reads LNHDA; CDR2 reads SQIVND (reference sequence). The CDR3 totals 13 residues. CDR3 DNA: TGTGCCAGTATGGAACAGGGCAGTCAGCCCCAGCATTTT. Amino acid sequence: CASMEQGSQPQHF.

The sample holds one count of this clone. V and J are TRBV28 and TRBJ1-4; D is unclear. V was trimmed by 6 bases and J by 3 bases, leaving 8 bases between them. CDR3 size: 13 residues. Per the germline V gene, CDR1 is MDHEN and CDR2 is SYDVKM. The CDR3 here is CASRLNSNEKLFF. The CDR3 nucleotides are TGTGCCAGCAGACTAAACTCTAATGAAAAACTGTTTTTT.

The chain carries TRBV10-3 and TRBJ1-2; 7 bases fit TRBD1. This CDR3 comprises 16 residues. V dropped 3 bases and J dropped 0; count of bases not matched to a gene: 7. Germline V lookup: CDR1 ENHRY, CDR2 SYGVKD. CDR3 residues: CAISDAGGRANYGYTF. The CDR3 bases are TGTGCCATCAGTGATGCAGGGGGGCGAGCTAACTATGGCTACACCTTC.

The chain recombines TRBV18 with TRBJ1-1; D not resolved. The CDR3 spans 12 residues. The germline V gene has CDR1 KGHSH and CDR2 LQKENI. Trimming took 2 bases from V and 6 from J, leaving 7 bases between them. This chain's CDR3 is CASSPGIAEAFF. The CDR3, as DNA: TGTGCCAGCTCACCAGGAATAGCTGAAGCTTTCTTT.

The rearrangement links TRBV27 to TRBJ2-7; no reliable D call. Germline loops: CDR1 MNHEY, CDR2 SMNVEV (reference sequence). CDR3 length: 13 residues. Trimming removed 1 base from V and 12 bases from J, with 16 bases in between. For the CDR3, the DNA is TGTGCCAGCAGTTTATACGGAGCGACCCTAATGTACTTC. Amino acid sequence: CASSLYGATLMYF.

The gene calls are TRBV6-5 and TRBJ2-5, with D possibly being TRBD2 (5 bases). The CDR3 is 14 residues long. The germline V gene encodes CDR1 MNHEY and CDR2 SVGAGI. V lost 5 bases and J lost 0, with 10 bases in between. The CDR3 nucleotides read TGTGCCAGCAGTCTCGACTATAACCAAGAGACCCAGTACTTC. Translated: CASSLDYNQETQYF.

V is TRBV18 and J is TRBJ2-7; 8 nucleotides agree with TRBD1. Looked up from germline, CDR1 is KGHSH and CDR2 is LQKENI. Trimming cost V 6 bases and J 3 bases; bases outside gene matches: 4. The CDR3 has 13 amino acids. CDR3 nucleotide sequence: TGTGCCAGCTCGGCGACAGGGGTCTACGAGCAGTACTTC. Amino acid sequence: CASSATGVYEQYF.

CDR3 in amino acids: CASSSQIETEAFF. CDR3 sequence (DNA): TGTGCCAGCAGTTCCCAGATTGAGACTGAAGCTTTCTTT. The chain is built from TRBV6-5 and TRBJ1-1, with unresolved D. CDR3 length: 13 amino acids. V was cut by 4 bases and J by 5 bases, with 11 bases left in between. Germline CDR1 and CDR2: MNHEY and SVGAGI.